The entry that follows covers one T cell receptor (beta chain) sequence. Its antigen target is currently unknown. The record has no base qualities; no much larger clone is one base away. Enrolling through a virtual design, the prospective study's participants ranged in age from roughly 18 to 90 years and lived across roughly 24 United States geographic areas. In the prospective study, participants were assigned to cohorts based on the clinical history participants reported in a screening survey and a study questionnaire. Recovered participants in ImmuneRACE Cohort 3 were defined as having two consecutive negative NP/OP PCR tests, clearance from a healthcare professional, or resolution of symptoms. In the prospective study, whole blood, serum and a nasopharyngeal or oropharyngeal swab were collected from each participant by mobile phlebotomists. Additional blood draws and questionnaires over a 2-month period could optionally be provided by prospective study participants. Before DNA extraction, blood samples from the prospective study were shipped at room temperature or frozen.

TCRbeta CDR3 regions were amplified from genomic DNA by means of the immunoSEQ Assay, a bias-controlled multiplex PCR. The study's own analysis went as follows. The number of nucleated cells in each sample was estimated by amplification of reference gene primers within the assay. Sequence reads were collapsed and filtered to measure the absolute abundance of every unique TCRbeta CDR3 rearrangement. For each sample, productive Simpson clonality was calculated as the square root of Simpson's diversity index across productive rearrangements. The clones in this table, taken by TCRdb from immuneACCESS, are in-frame only. Not every clone is retained; where verified, under half of the shortfall comes from an unresolved V gene, and the cause of the rest is unknown. The V and J calls and the clone size are those of that table, but D and trimming were determined from the DNA. In all, the sample holds about 310,000 clones, and approximately 85% of those were seen once. The top ten clones comprise around 2.2% of the sample.

The data derive from a study of blood T cell repertoires in COVID-19 (dated by TCRdb to 2020 to 2021). Looking at the study overall: Samples from collaborators originated in the United States, Italy and Spain and spanned both the acute and convalescent phases of COVID-19. The samples were drawn from the first 160 participants of the ongoing ImmuneRACE study and from some 1,300 subjects provided by 6 global collaborators. Where HLA class I and class II types were available, the types were taken from metadata supplied by the sample provider, not from assay-based typing. Sample metadata almost always included a de-identified subject ID, COVID-19 status, age in years and sex. A freely available public database, intended as a resource for researchers studying the immune response to SARS-CoV-2, is where the repertoires were released. The prospective study material was composed of cDNA or gDNA derived from T cells, B-cell-depleted T cells, or PBMCs. Deeply sampled blood TCRbeta repertoires from subjects exposed to, actively infected with, or recovered from COVID-19 were included in the dataset.

Study-level results and caveats: Clinical and demographic metadata were provided uncurated, with the amount varying by source and participant.

From a lookup of the germline V gene (reference sequence), CDR1 and CDR2 are SEHNR and FQNEAQ. Measured from the cysteine to the phenylalanine, the CDR3 is 15 residues long. Kept here is only the CDR3 DNA, which spans 45 bases and is read in frame from base 1. V loses 5 bases, J loses 0 bases, and the germline ends lie 11 bases apart. This TCR was sampled from a man younger than 45 who had recovered from COVID-19. Sequencing was performed on PBMCs or T cells enriched from blood (not recorded which). The V and J segments used are TRBV7-9 and TRBJ1-3; the D gene assignment is ambiguous. In nucleotide form, the sequence is TGTGCCAGCAGCCGTCCGGGAACCTCTGGAAACACCATATATTTT. It translates to CASSRPGTSGNTIYF.